Below, 21 T cell receptor beta chains from the same sample are listed, as sequenced in a study of shared clonotypes between healthy human individuals. Some clones are missing from TCRdb's copy, which holds only in-frame ones; the method was immunoSEQ multiplex PCR. Of roughly 170,000 clones listed, approximately 60% are singletons. The source material was memory CD4+ T cells sorted from blood. The sample's subset: CD45RA-negative fraction. The source is a man aged 25 to 45 in good health.

This chain uses TRBV6-5 with TRBJ2-7; D possibly corresponds to TRBD1 (6 bases). With 2 bases removed from V and 2 bases from J, the gap between germline ends came to 13 bases. The CDR3 loop spans 15 amino acids. Germline lookup yields CDR1 MNHEY and CDR2 SVGAGI. The DNA of the CDR3 is TGTGCCAGCAGTTACATGAGACAGGCCACCTACGAGCAGTACTTC. Translated, it gives CASSYMRQATYEQYF.

V gene TRBV7-3 combines with J gene TRBJ2-1; no definite D call. With 5 bases removed from V and 8 bases from J, the gap between germline ends came to 16 bases. CDR1 SGHTA and CDR2 FQGTGA come from the germline V gene. This CDR3 region has 14 residues. The CDR3 coding sequence is TGTGCCAGCAGCACCTCGGGTGGGGTCTATGAGCAGTTCTTC. The encoded protein is CASSTSGGVYEQFF.

This chain uses TRBV2 with TRBJ2-1, with D perhaps TRBD1 or TRBD2 (6 bases each). In germline, CDR1 is SNHLY, CDR2 FYNNEI. The CDR3 contains 19 residues. V was clipped by 1 base and J by 8 bases, with 27 bases between them. CDR3 DNA sequence: TGTGCCAGCAGTGAAGGCGGGGCAGGGGCCTGGCGTTGGTATTATGAGCAGTTCTTC. Its protein product is CASSEGGAGAWRWYYEQFF.

The chain employs TRBV7-9 and TRBJ2-7; 7 positions match TRBD1. Germline V lookup: CDR1 SEHNR, CDR2 FQNEAQ (reference sequence). The CDR3 loop spans 13 amino acids. Trimming cost V 6 bases and J 5 bases; bases outside gene matches: 7. Here the CDR3 reads CASSLTGVDEQYF. CDR3 sequence (DNA): TGTGCCAGCAGTCTAACAGGGGTGGACGAGCAGTACTTC.

The chain uses TRBV11-2 and TRBJ1-3, with 9 positions matching TRBD1. Losses at the gene ends were 1 base for V and 2 bases for J; bases not matched to a gene: 0. The germline V gene has CDR1 SGHAT and CDR2 FQNNGV. The CDR3 covers 15 residues. CDR3 sequence: CASSLGQGAGNTIYF. As DNA, the CDR3 is TGTGCCAGCAGCTTAGGACAGGGGGCTGGAAACACCATATATTTT.

This clone was counted between two and nine times. The rearrangement joins TRBV2 to TRBJ2-1; tentative D call: TRBD2 (5 bases). Trimming took off 7 bases at V and 1 base at J, with 23 bases between the two ends. CDR3 size: 18 residues. From germline, CDR1 is SNHLY and CDR2 FYNNEI. The CDR3 sequence: CASKGPVREWRSYNEQFF. CDR3 nucleotides: TGTGCCAGCAAGGGTCCGGTCAGAGAATGGAGGTCCTACAATGAGCAGTTCTTC.

The chain recombines TRBV6-1 with TRBJ2-7; the D call may be TRBD1 or TRBD2 (5 bases each). The CDR3 sequence is 13 residues long. The germline gives CDR1 MNHNS, CDR2 SASEGT. Between the trimmed V and J ends, which lost 4 bases and 6 bases, there was a span of 13 bases. This chain's CDR3 is CASSVGPLGEQYF. DNA for the CDR3: TGTGCCAGCAGTGTGGGACCCCTCGGCGAGCAGTACTTC.

The rearrangement joins TRBV5-4 to TRBJ1-1; the D is unclear. Germline V CDR1 and CDR2: SGHNT, YYREEE (reference sequence). The CDR3 runs 14 residues. Trimming left V 1 base short and J 2 bases short, with 9 bases between. CDR3: CASSLNSLNTEAFF. In DNA, the CDR3 is TGTGCCAGCAGCTTGAACAGTCTCAACACTGAAGCTTTCTTT.

This chain joins TRBV2 and TRBJ2-2, with D tentatively TRBD2 (5 bases). In germline, CDR1 is SNHLY, CDR2 FYNNEI. Trimming removed 7 bases from V and 4 bases from J, with 10 bases in between. This CDR3 is 13 amino acids long. In DNA, the CDR3 is TGTGCCAGCACAGCCCGGGGCACCGGGGAGCTGTTTTTT. It codes for CASTARGTGELFF.

The rearrangement joins TRBV29-1 to TRBJ2-3, with 7 bases aligning to TRBD2. V shed 7 bases, J shed 4 bases, and the junction held 5 bases outside the gene matches. There are 12 residues in the CDR3. Germline assignment: CDR1 SQVTM and CDR2 ANQGSEA. The CDR3 sequence is CSEQRGADTQYF. Here the CDR3 DNA reads TGCAGCGAGCAACGGGGGGCAGATACGCAGTATTTT.

V is TRBV7-8 and J is TRBJ2-3; TRBD2 matches 11 bases. The CDR3 has 16 residues. Trimming at V came to 5 bases and at J to 2 bases, leaving 6 bases not matched to a gene. CDR1 is SGHVS and CDR2 is FQNEAQ in the germline V gene. The CDR3: CASSLGLAGYTDTQYF. The CDR3 nucleotides read TGTGCCAGCAGCCTCGGACTAGCGGGTTACACAGATACGCAGTATTTT.

J is TRBJ2-5 and V is TRBV7-6; 8 nucleotides align to TRBD1. Trimming at V came to 1 base and at J to 1 base, leaving 5 bases not matched to a gene. The CDR3 is made up of 16 amino acids. CDR1 is SGHVS, CDR2 FNYEAQ, per germline. The CDR3 coding sequence is TGTGCCAGCAGCTTAGACAGGGGGAGAATCCAAGAGACCCAGTACTTC. This translates into CASSLDRGRIQETQYF.

This clone occurred a few times. The chain links TRBV6-1 to TRBJ1-3; no definite D call. Trimming shortened V by 7 bases and J by 0 bases, and 13 bases separated the two germline ends. Germline values: CDR1 MNHNS, CDR2 SASEGT. The CDR3 has 15 amino acids. CDR3 DNA sequence: TGTGCCAGCACCCAGAACGACGACTCTGGAAACACCATATATTTT. Its translation is CASTQNDDSGNTIYF.

There are many counts of this clone. This rearrangement joins TRBV18 to TRBJ2-3; D is perhaps TRBD2 (5 bases). V was clipped by 1 base and J by 3 bases, with 8 bases between them. CDR3 length: 14 amino acids. Germline assignment: CDR1 KGHSH and CDR2 LQKENI. The chain's CDR3 is CASSPLAGTDTQYF. For the CDR3, the DNA is TGTGCCAGCTCACCACTCGCGGGTACAGATACGCAGTATTTT.

This rearrangement joins TRBV7-2 to TRBJ2-1, with TRBD2 matching 13 bases. The V gene's germline CDR1 is SGHTA and CDR2 FQGNSA. CDR3 length equals 17 residues. The junction had 8 bases not matched to a gene; V was cut back by 5 bases and J by 4 bases. CDR3 nucleotides: TGTGCCAGCAGCCACGGGACTAGCGGGAATAGGTACAATGAGCAGTTCTTC. As protein: CASSHGTSGNRYNEQFF.

The genes are TRBV5-4 and TRBJ2-3; TRBD2 matches 7 bases. Germline V lookup: CDR1 SGHNT, CDR2 YYREEE (reference sequence). The CDR3 has 17 amino acids. With 6 bases clipped from V and 0 bases from J, the junction kept 13 bases outside the gene matches. CDR3 sequence: CASTPSGGGTSTDTQYF. The CDR3 DNA sequence: TGTGCCAGCACCCCATCTGGGGGAGGGACTAGCACAGATACGCAGTATTTT.

The rearrangement links TRBV5-6 to TRBJ2-5; D may be TRBD1 (5 bases). The V end lost 3 bases, the J end lost 2 bases, and 14 bases lay between the germline ends. The germline V gene has CDR1 SGHDT and CDR2 YYEEEE. CDR3 length: 15 residues. The CDR3 here is CASSWQGNTQETQYF. CDR3 in DNA: TGTGCCAGCAGCTGGCAGGGAAATACGCAAGAGACCCAGTACTTC.

This clone was counted between two and nine times. This chain uses TRBV4-3 with TRBJ1-2, with D uncertain. Germline-derived CDR1 and CDR2 are LGHNA and YSLEER. V was cut by 3 bases and J by 4 bases, with 18 bases left in between. This CDR3 contains 16 residues. The CDR3 sequence is CASSHLVYNLVYGYTF. Written as DNA, the CDR3 is TGCGCCAGCAGCCATTTGGTCTACAACCTCGTCTATGGCTACACCTTC.

The V and J genes are TRBV28 and TRBJ2-7; D may be TRBD1 (6 bases). There are 16 residues in the CDR3. The germline V gene encodes CDR1 MDHEN and CDR2 SYDVKM. V lost 5 bases to trimming and J lost 1 base, with 18 bases between them. The CDR3 bases are TGTGCCAGCAGTCACTTGGGGGCACTTGGATCCTACGAGCAGTACTTC. Translated, it gives CASSHLGALGSYEQYF.

The chain combines TRBV11-3 with TRBJ2-3, with TRBD2 identical over 10 bases. This CDR3 has 16 residues. Germline CDR1 reads SGHNT; CDR2 reads YENEEA. Trimming at V came to 5 bases and at J to 4 bases, leaving 9 bases not matched to a gene. CDR3 region: CASSPGQAGGADTQYF. In DNA, the CDR3 is TGTGCCAGCAGCCCCGGCCAAGCGGGAGGGGCAGATACGCAGTATTTT.

The sample holds a few counts of this clone. The chain uses TRBV28 and TRBJ2-7; TRBD1 might be the D (6 bases). The germline V gene encodes CDR1 MDHEN and CDR2 SYDVKM. Trimming left V 7 bases short and J 2 bases short, with 9 bases between. This CDR3 has 12 amino acids. CDR3 sequence (DNA): TGTGCCAGCACGGACAGAACCTACGAGCAGTACTTC. This translates into CASTDRTYEQYF.